Here is one TCR beta chain with its context. The antigen remains undetermined. Relative to the germline gene, one junction end is altered; a read error may explain this. The PCR contained 60 Vbeta and 13 Jbeta primers. This table comes from immunoSEQ multiplex PCR, and its TCRdb copy is limited to in-frame clones, with some not included. Of around 160,000 clones listed, 75% to 90% are singletons. This CDR3 spans 18 amino acids. The V gene's germline CDR1 is SSHAT and CDR2 FNYEAQ (reference sequence). The records do not include a CMV serostatus for this donor. The data originate from a study of cytomegalovirus exposure and HLA in healthy donors. Study findings and constraints: When analyzed later, the rates of TCR association showed variation by HLA locus, with DRB1 the most and HLA-C the fewest.

The chain employs TRBV7-7 and TRBJ2-7; TRBD2 matches at 15 bases. The TCR was taken from a human donor in good health. Sequenced sample: PBMCs. CDR3 DNA sequence: TGTGCTAGCAGCTTAGTAAGACGGACTAGCGGGGGGGGATACGAGCAGTACTTC. This encodes CASSLVRRTSGGGYEQYF.